The 18 T cell receptor beta chains below come from one sample, sequenced in a study of technical replicates of blood from a few donors. Measured with immunoSEQ multiplex PCR; TCRdb has only the in-frame clones, and not every one. This sample has 78,000 or so clones, with 75% to 95% found just once. Input material: T cells isolated from PBMCs. All receptors derive from a human donor in good health. Some clones in this sample may be carry-over from other donors' samples.

This clone was observed once. The CDR3 DNA reads TGTGCCAGCTCCCTCTGGACTAGCGGGAGTGATACGCAGTATTTT. This codes for CASSLWTSGSDTQYF. This chain links TRBV18 with TRBJ2-3; 13 nucleotides agree with TRBD2. Germline V gene data show CDR1 as KGHSH and CDR2 as LQKENI. This CDR3 is 15 amino acids long. V dropped 6 bases and J dropped 6; count of bases not matched to a gene: 6.

The chain recombines TRBV27 with TRBJ2-7; weak D call: TRBD2 (5 bases). V was cut by 2 bases and J by 4 bases, with 15 bases left in between. Germline values: CDR1 MNHEY, CDR2 SMNVEV (reference sequence). This CDR3 contains 15 residues. The chain's CDR3 is CASSLALASQYEQYF. The CDR3 DNA reads TGTGCCAGCAGTTTAGCCCTAGCAAGCCAATACGAGCAGTACTTC.

The CDR3 DNA reads TGCGCCAGCAGCCAAGTGACAGGTTCCTACGAGCAGTACTTC. Protein: CASSQVTGSYEQYF. The chain uses TRBV4-1 and TRBJ2-7; D possibly corresponds to TRBD1 (6 bases). Between the trimmed V and J ends, which lost 1 base and 1 base, there was a span of 8 bases. This CDR3 has 14 residues. Germline CDR1 reads MGHRA; CDR2 reads YSYEKL.

J is TRBJ1-1 and V is TRBV28; possibly TRBD1 for D (5 bases). Germline lookup yields CDR1 MDHEN and CDR2 SYDVKM. Trimming took off 5 bases at V and 2 bases at J, with 15 bases between the two ends. CDR3 size: 15 residues. The CDR3 region has the DNA TGTGCCAGCAGTCCCCCGGTCGGGGGAAACACTGAAGCTTTCTTT. Its protein product is CASSPPVGGNTEAFF.

The chain recombines TRBV5-1 with TRBJ1-2; the D is unclear. The length of the CDR3 is 15 residues. Germline loops: CDR1 SGHRS, CDR2 YFSETQ. Trimming stripped 4 bases from V and 3 bases from J, with 16 bases between. Written as DNA, the CDR3 is TGCGCCAGCAGCCCTGACGGGGTGGGAGACTATGGCTACACCTTC. Translating it yields CASSPDGVGDYGYTF.

The chain uses TRBV30 and TRBJ1-2; TRBD1 is a possible D gene (6 bases). Trimming took 5 bases from V and 4 from J, leaving 29 bases between them. Germline V gives CDR1 GTSNPN, CDR2 SVGIG (reference sequence). The length of the CDR3 is 18 residues. Here the CDR3 DNA reads TGTGCCTGGGGACGGGGGGGGACCCAGGGGAAACGGGGCTATGGCTACACCTTC. Its protein product is CAWGRGGTQGKRGYGYTF.

The rearrangement uses TRBV7-9 and TRBJ2-7; 12 bases are a match to TRBD2. Germline-derived CDR1 and CDR2 are SEHNR and FQNEAQ (reference sequence). V shed 6 bases and J 4 bases; nucleotides not matched to a gene: 4. The CDR3 consists of 14 residues. DNA for the CDR3: TGTGCCAGCAGACGGACTAGCGGGATTTACGAGCAGTACTTC. Amino acids: CASRRTSGIYEQYF.

The chain combines TRBV30 with TRBJ2-7; 9 bases map to TRBD2. The ends lost 5 bases at V and 9 bases at J; junction bases unmatched: 14. The CDR3 spans 14 residues. The germline gives CDR1 GTSNPN, CDR2 SVGIG (reference sequence). Here the CDR3 reads CAWDKLAGEAGQYF. Here the CDR3 DNA reads TGTGCCTGGGATAAACTAGCGGGCGAAGCGGGGCAGTACTTC.

The CDR3 DNA reads TGTGCCAGCAGCCAAGATCTGGCCAGGGAAAACATTCAGTACTTC. Its protein is CASSQDLARENIQYF. The chain has TRBV14 and TRBJ2-4, with D perhaps matching TRBD1 (5 bases). V dropped 0 bases and J dropped 5 bases, with 11 bases sitting between them. The CDR3 covers 15 residues. CDR1 SGHDN and CDR2 FVKESK come from the germline V gene.

This chain uses TRBV30 with TRBJ2-3, with 9 bases that match TRBD1. There are 15 residues in the CDR3. V trimming: 2 bases; J trimming: 5 bases; junction bases outside the gene matches: 8. The germline CDR1 and CDR2 sequences are GTSNPN and SVGIG (reference sequence). For the CDR3, the DNA is TGTGCCTGGAGTTCCCGGACAGGGGTGTTAGATACGCAGTATTTT. Translating gives CAWSSRTGVLDTQYF.

This chain connects TRBV19 to TRBJ2-4, with D maybe TRBD2 (6 bases). The CDR3 is 13 residues long. V was cut by 7 bases and J by 6 bases, with 13 bases left in between. Germline V gene data show CDR1 as LNHDA and CDR2 as SQIVND (reference sequence). The DNA for the CDR3 is TGTGCCAGTACCTGGATCGGGGGAAACATTCAGTACTTC. This translates into CASTWIGGNIQYF.

CDR3: CASSLGDRVGNTIYF. The CDR3 DNA sequence: TGCGCCAGCAGCTTGGGTGACAGGGTCGGAAACACCATATATTTT. The chain employs TRBV5-1 and TRBJ1-3, with TRBD1 matching 7 bases. CDR1 and CDR2 from the germline V gene are SGHRS and YFSETQ. The V and J ends lost 0 bases and 4 bases, in that order; junction bases with no gene match: 4. The CDR3 totals 15 residues.

The chain couples TRBV7-2 to TRBJ1-2; D unclear. The CDR3 contains 13 residues. Germline CDR1 and CDR2: SGHTA and FQGNSA. The V gene lost 3 bases and the J gene lost 7 bases, with 12 bases spanning the gap. CDR3: CASSFPGRRGYTF. As DNA, the CDR3 is TGTGCCAGCAGCTTTCCCGGTCGTCGTGGCTACACCTTC.

The CDR3 coding sequence is TGCGCCAGCAGCTTGGAGGGGTTGTACGAGCAGTACTTC. Translation: CASSLEGLYEQYF. The gene calls are TRBV5-1 and TRBJ2-7; TRBD1 might be the D (5 bases). V gave up 0 bases and J gave up 4 bases, with 8 bases separating them. The CDR3 is 13 residues long. The germline CDR1 and CDR2 sequences are SGHRS and YFSETQ.

The chain is built from TRBV12-5 and TRBJ1-1, with 8 bases that match TRBD1. The ends lost 3 bases at V and 4 bases at J; junction bases unmatched: 1. CDR1 and CDR2 (germline): LGHNT, FRNRAP. This CDR3 spans 13 amino acids. CDR3 in DNA: TGTGCTAGTGGTTTTCAGGGGGCCACTGAAGCTTTCTTT. Translating it yields CASGFQGATEAFF.

This clone was seen only a few times. V usage is TRBV18 and J usage is TRBJ2-7, with TRBD1 matching over 10 bases. After removal of 3 bases from V and 6 bases from J, the junction contained 11 bases not matched to a gene. Germline assignment: CDR1 KGHSH and CDR2 LQKENI. The CDR3 extends over 16 amino acids. CDR3 residues: CASSPSFDRGRSEQYF. The CDR3 DNA sequence: TGTGCCAGCTCACCCAGCTTCGACAGGGGGCGGTCCGAGCAGTACTTC.

The V gene is TRBV27, the J gene TRBJ2-2, with D perhaps TRBD1 (6 bases). CDR1 is MNHEY, CDR2 SMNVEV, per germline (reference sequence). Trimming shortened V by 6 bases and J by 2 bases, and 13 bases separated the two germline ends. CDR3 length equals 15 residues. CDR3 coding DNA: TGTGCCAGCAGAGTACAGGGAATTAACACCGGGGAGCTGTTTTTT. It yields the protein CASRVQGINTGELFF.

This clone was seen a handful of times. The rearrangement links TRBV11-2 to TRBJ1-1; D is uncertain. Germline V gene data show CDR1 as SGHAT and CDR2 as FQNNGV. There are 10 residues in the CDR3. Trimming pared 5 bases from V and 7 bases from J, leaving 5 bases between. In DNA, the CDR3 is TGTGCCAGCAGCGGGAGTGAAGCTTTCTTT. As protein: CASSGSEAFF. The full variable domain, with the rest looked up from reference TRBV11-2 and TRBJ1-1, is EAGVAQSPRYKIIEKRQSVAFWCNPISGHATLYWYQQILGQGPKLLIQFQNNGVVDDSQLPKDRFSAERLKGVDSTLKIQPAKLEDSAVYLCASSGSEAFFGQGTRLTVV.